These 31 T cell receptor beta chains came from one sample sequenced in a study of shared clonotypes between healthy human individuals. Profiled with immunoSEQ multiplex PCR; TCRdb holds only in-frame clones, not every one. The sample holds over 1.5 million clones, nearly 99% seen once. The sequenced sample was naive CD4+ T cells sorted from blood. Subset denoted: CD45RA+ positively selected. These receptors all stem from a man aged 25-45 years in good health.

The rearrangement links TRBV25-1 to TRBJ2-1; D ambiguous. The CDR3 has 11 amino acids. The V gene's germline CDR1 is MGHDK and CDR2 SYGVNS. V was clipped by 3 bases and J by 6 bases, with 3 bases between them. CDR3 bases: TGTGCCAGCAGTGAGCCCAATGAGCAGTTCTTC. It is translated as CASSEPNEQFF.

The chain uses TRBV6-5 and TRBJ2-3; D not resolved. CDR3 length equals 14 residues. Trimming left V 5 bases short and J 0 bases short, with 9 bases between. Germline values: CDR1 MNHEY, CDR2 SVGAGI. Here the CDR3 DNA reads TGTGCCAGCAGTACCCCCCCCAGCACAGATACGCAGTATTTT. As protein: CASSTPPSTDTQYF.

J is TRBJ2-2 and V is TRBV28; possible D gene TRBD1, 6 bases. V dropped 3 bases and J dropped 0 bases, with 8 bases sitting between them. This CDR3 has 15 amino acids. Per germline, CDR1 MDHEN and CDR2 SYDVKM. The CDR3 spells CASSFGTTNTGELFF. CDR3 sequence (DNA): TGTGCCAGCAGTTTCGGGACAACGAACACCGGGGAGCTGTTTTTT.

CDR3 bases: TGTGCCAGCAGTCCGGCGGGGGCGATTTATCAGCCCCAGCATTTT. Its translation is CASSPAGAIYQPQHF. The rearrangement joins TRBV28 to TRBJ1-5, with TRBD1 as a possible D gene (6 bases). The germline gives CDR1 MDHEN, CDR2 SYDVKM. V shed 5 bases and J shed 5 bases, with 16 bases lying between them. The CDR3 is made up of 15 amino acids. The entire variable domain, with the rest obtained from reference TRBV28 and TRBJ1-5, is as follows: DVKVTQSSRYLVKRTGEKVFLECVQDMDHENMFWYRQDPGLGLRLIYFSYDVKMKEKGDIPEGYSVSREKKERFSLILESASTNQTSMYLCASSPAGAIYQPQHFGDGTRLSIL.

A single count supports this clone. The V call is TRBV18, the J call TRBJ2-7, with 14 positions matching TRBD2. V gave up 4 bases and J gave up 6 bases; unmatched junction bases: 17. There are 19 residues in the CDR3. CDR1 KGHSH and CDR2 LQKENI come from the germline V gene. The CDR3 nucleotides read TGTGCCAGCTCACGACTAGCGGGAGGGCCACCTGGTAACCTACTCGAGCAGTACTTC. This codes for CASSRLAGGPPGNLLEQYF.

J is TRBJ1-4 and V is TRBV28; TRBD1 matches at 8 bases. CDR3 length: 16 residues. Losses at the gene ends were 5 bases for V and 0 bases for J; bases not matched to a gene: 5. Germline CDR1 MDHEN, CDR2 SYDVKM. CDR3 residues: CASSVSGGATNEKLFF. In DNA form, the CDR3 reads TGTGCCAGCAGTGTCTCAGGGGGCGCAACTAATGAAAAACTGTTTTTT.

The CDR3 DNA reads TGCAGCGCCATAAGCTCTAGCGGCAGCTCCTACAATGAGCAGTTCTTC. Translating it yields CSAISSSGSSYNEQFF. This chain connects TRBV29-1 to TRBJ2-1; 7 nucleotides line up with TRBD2. The V segment lost 7 bases and the J segment 0 bases; nucleotides outside the gene matches: 12. The CDR3 loop spans 16 amino acids. The germline V gene encodes CDR1 SQVTM and CDR2 ANQGSEA.

The CDR3 sequence is CATEEAVVGEQYF. The CDR3 nucleotides read TGTGCCACCGAGGAGGCAGTTGTGGGAGAGCAGTACTTC. The chain employs TRBV10-3 and TRBJ2-7; perhaps TRBD2 as D (5 bases). The V end was cut by 10 bases, the J end by 7 bases, with 20 bases between. The CDR3 consists of 13 residues. Germline V gene sequence: CDR1 ENHRY, CDR2 SYGVKD.

The genes are TRBV1 and TRBJ2-4; TRBD2, the table's D call, was not compared with the DNA. TRBV1 is assigned pseudogene status. The length of the CDR3 is 15 residues. This CDR3 is CTSRPGRIAKNIQYF. CDR3 in DNA: TGCACCAGCCGACCCGGGAGAATAGCCAAAAACATTCAGTACTTC.

The chain joins TRBV7-2 to TRBJ1-4; the match to TRBD1 covers 8 bases. The CDR3 loop spans 14 amino acids. The J segment lost 4 bases and the V segment lost 8 bases, leaving 6 bases of the junction unmatched. CDR1 is SGHTA, CDR2 FQGNSA, per germline. CDR3 residues: CASGKQGVNEKLFF. The DNA of the CDR3 is TGTGCCAGCGGAAAACAGGGGGTTAATGAAAAACTGTTTTTT. The full variable domain, with the rest looked up from reference TRBV7-2 and TRBJ1-4, is GAGVSQSPSNKVTEKGKDVELRCDPISGHTALYWYRQSLGQGLEFLIYFQGNSAPDKSGLPSDRFSAERTGGSVSTLTIQRTQQEDSAVYLCASGKQGVNEKLFFGSGTQLSVL.

The rearrangement joins TRBV7-2 to TRBJ2-7; the D is unclear. The germline gives CDR1 SGHTA, CDR2 FQGNSA. The CDR3 loop spans 13 amino acids. V lost 5 bases and J 4 bases, leaving 12 bases between the germline ends. CDR3 amino acids: CASSRGDGYEQYF. In DNA, the CDR3 is TGTGCCAGCAGCCGCGGAGACGGTTACGAGCAGTACTTC. Looking up the rest from reference TRBV7-2 and TRBJ2-7 gives the full variable domain: GAGVSQSPSNKVTEKGKDVELRCDPISGHTALYWYRQSLGQGLEFLIYFQGNSAPDKSGLPSDRFSAERTGGSVSTLTIQRTQQEDSAVYLCASSRGDGYEQYFGPGTRLTVT.

This chain uses TRBV4-1 with TRBJ2-1, with D possibly being TRBD2 (5 bases). Trimming shortened V by 5 bases and J by 4 bases, and 9 bases separated the two germline ends. The CDR3 length is 13 residues. Germline V gene lookup returns CDR1 MGHRA and CDR2 YSYEKL. Here the CDR3 reads CASSGRRYNEQFF. The DNA of the CDR3 is TGCGCCAGCAGCGGGAGACGATACAATGAGCAGTTCTTC.

This chain uses TRBV15 with TRBJ2-3; possibly TRBD2 for D (6 bases). Trimming removed 8 bases from V and 4 bases from J, with 22 bases in between. The CDR3 sequence is 16 residues long. Germline CDR1 and CDR2: LNHNV and YYDKDF (reference sequence). The CDR3 loop reads CATDMAGPPGPDTQYF. The DNA of the CDR3 is TGTGCCACCGATATGGCGGGACCTCCGGGTCCAGATACGCAGTATTTT.

The J gene is TRBJ1-3, the V gene TRBV6-5; no reliable D call. Germline V gene data show CDR1 as MNHEY and CDR2 as SVGAGI. Deletions cut 0 bases from V and 2 bases from J, with 11 bases between. This CDR3 contains 16 residues. The CDR3 region has the DNA TGTGCCAGCAGTTACTCGATCCAAGCAACTGGAAACACCATATATTTT. This gives the protein CASSYSIQATGNTIYF.

The chain is built from TRBV10-3 and TRBJ2-7; a weak D match, TRBD2 (5 bases). CDR3 size: 15 residues. The V end was cut by 7 bases, the J end by 2 bases, with 18 bases between. The V gene's germline CDR1 is ENHRY and CDR2 SYGVKD. The CDR3 DNA follows: TGTGCCATCACCGAGGAGGCAAGCGGACCCTACGAGCAGTACTTC. Its protein is CAITEEASGPYEQYF.

The chain has TRBV7-9 and TRBJ1-5; D gene ambiguous. The CDR3 covers 14 residues. Germline V gene data show CDR1 as SEHNR and CDR2 as FQNEAQ (reference sequence). Trimming removed 2 bases at V and 8 bases at J, with 13 bases between. CDR3 bases: TGTGCCAGCAGCTTATACCCCTCCGACGAGCCCCAGCATTTT. Protein product: CASSLYPSDEPQHF. The complete variable domain, with remaining parts taken from reference TRBV7-9 and TRBJ1-5, reads DTGVSQNPRHKITKRGQNVTFRCDPISEHNRLYWYRQTLGQGPEFLTYFQNEAQLEKSRLLSDRFSAERPKGSFSTLEIQRTEQGDSAMYLCASSLYPSDEPQHFGDGTRLSIL.

The rearrangement joins TRBV5-1 to TRBJ2-2; 7 bases are shared with TRBD2. Germline loops: CDR1 SGHRS, CDR2 YFSETQ. There are 14 residues in the CDR3. V lost 5 bases, J lost 6 bases, and 7 bases stayed unmatched. The CDR3 DNA sequence: TGCGCCAGCAGATGGCGGGAGTGGGCCGGGGAGCTGTTTTTT. This encodes CASRWREWAGELFF.

V and J are TRBV5-4 and TRBJ1-4; D is possibly TRBD1 (5 bases). V lost 4 bases, J lost 6 bases, and 16 bases lay in between. Germline CDR1 and CDR2: SGHNT and YYREEE (reference sequence). This CDR3 contains 15 residues. The chain's CDR3 is CASSLLTGTDEKLFF. Written as DNA, the CDR3 is TGTGCCAGCAGCCTTCTGACCGGGACGGATGAAAAACTGTTTTTT.

The V call is TRBV7-2, the J call TRBJ2-5; the D gene is possibly TRBD2 (6 bases). V was pared by 5 bases and J by 5 bases, with 12 bases between. The CDR3 covers 13 residues. Germline values: CDR1 SGHTA, CDR2 FQGNSA. The CDR3 protein is CASSRRAGETQYF. In DNA form, the CDR3 reads TGTGCCAGCAGCCGGAGGGCTGGGGAGACCCAGTACTTC.

The rearrangement uses TRBV4-3 and TRBJ1-5, with D perhaps TRBD1 (6 bases). Trimming took off 1 base at V and 9 bases at J, with 13 bases between the two ends. CDR1 and CDR2 (germline): LGHNA, YSLEER. The CDR3 length is 14 residues. CDR3 region: CASSQGTDLGPQHF. For the CDR3, the DNA is TGCGCCAGCAGCCAAGGGACAGACCTCGGGCCCCAGCATTTT.

CDR3 bases: TGTGCCAGCAGCCCCCTGTCAGCGGCCACAGATACGCAGTATTTT. This codes for CASSPLSAATDTQYF. The rearrangement links TRBV5-4 to TRBJ2-3; tentatively, D is TRBD2 (5 bases). CDR1 and CDR2 from the germline V gene are SGHNT and YYREEE (reference sequence). Trimming cost V 4 bases and J 2 bases, with 14 bases left between them. The CDR3 is made up of 15 amino acids.

The gene calls are TRBV6-5 and TRBJ1-4, with TRBD1 as a possible D gene (5 bases). V shed 2 bases and J shed 4 bases, with 11 bases lying between them. The CDR3 has 15 residues. Germline lookup yields CDR1 MNHEY and CDR2 SVGAGI. The CDR3 sequence: CASSYGRDYNEKLFF. DNA of the CDR3: TGTGCCAGCAGTTACGGCAGGGATTATAATGAAAAACTGTTTTTT.

The chain combines TRBV10-2 with TRBJ1-2; D unresolved. CDR1 and CDR2 from the germline V gene are WSHSY and SAAADI. The CDR3 is 13 amino acids. Trimming removed 3 bases from V and 4 bases from J, with 9 bases in between. The CDR3 region is CASSDGNSYGYTF. CDR3 DNA sequence: TGCGCCAGCAGTGACGGGAACTCCTATGGCTACACCTTC.

This sequence joins TRBV28 and TRBJ2-3; D might be TRBD1 or TRBD2, each matching 5 bases. Deletions cut 3 bases from V and 4 bases from J, with 8 bases between. CDR1 and CDR2 (germline): MDHEN, SYDVKM. The CDR3 consists of 13 residues. CDR3 coding DNA: TGTGCCAGCAGTTTGGGGGTGTCAGATACGCAGTATTTT. It yields the protein CASSLGVSDTQYF. Based on the CDR3 plus reference TRBV28 and TRBJ2-3, the full variable domain is DVKVTQSSRYLVKRTGEKVFLECVQDMDHENMFWYRQDPGLGLRLIYFSYDVKMKEKGDIPEGYSVSREKKERFSLILESASTNQTSMYLCASSLGVSDTQYFGPGTRLTVL.

The chain is built from TRBV7-9 and TRBJ2-2; D gene unclear. Germline V gene data show CDR1 as SEHNR and CDR2 as FQNEAQ (reference sequence). The CDR3 is made up of 16 amino acids. V gave up 5 bases and J gave up 1 base, with 14 bases separating them. The CDR3, as DNA: TGTGCCAGCAGCCCCCGGTTCCCCCTGAACACCGGGGAGCTGTTTTTT. Its protein product is CASSPRFPLNTGELFF. Filled out from reference TRBV7-9 and TRBJ2-2, the complete variable domain reads DTGVSQNPRHKITKRGQNVTFRCDPISEHNRLYWYRQTLGQGPEFLTYFQNEAQLEKSRLLSDRFSAERPKGSFSTLEIQRTEQGDSAMYLCASSPRFPLNTGELFFGEGSRLTVL.

This clone was seen a few times. This chain connects TRBV4-1 to TRBJ2-7; D is unclear. CDR1 and CDR2 (germline): MGHRA, YSYEKL. V was clipped by 0 bases and J by 3 bases, with 9 bases between them. The CDR3 sequence is 14 residues long. CDR3 DNA: TGCGCCAGCAGCCAAGATGTCAATGGCTACGAGCAGTACTTC. This codes for CASSQDVNGYEQYF.

Details on this clone: In the same sample, other DNA sequences code for this CDR3. The chain is built from TRBV18 and TRBJ2-3; no definite D call. V lost 3 bases to trimming and J lost 6 bases, with 10 bases between them. This CDR3 region has 13 residues. CDR1 and CDR2 (germline): KGHSH, LQKENI. DNA of the CDR3: TGTGCCAGCTCACCGGGCAGCGCGGATACGCAGTATTTT. Translated, it gives CASSPGSADTQYF.

This rearrangement joins TRBV10-3 to TRBJ2-7, with D perhaps matching TRBD2 (6 bases). V was cut by 6 bases and J by 5 bases, with 11 bases left in between. CDR1 and CDR2 from the germline V gene are ENHRY and SYGVKD. This CDR3 spans 12 amino acids. As DNA, the CDR3 is TGTGCCATCAGCGCGGGACCTAACGAGCAGTACTTC. It translates to CAISAGPNEQYF.

V is TRBV28 and J is TRBJ2-5, with a tentative D call TRBD2 (6 bases). CDR3 length: 14 amino acids. Germline V CDR1 and CDR2: MDHEN, SYDVKM. V was clipped by 3 bases and J by 5 bases, with 13 bases between them. CDR3 loop: CASSFRDLRETQYF. DNA of the CDR3: TGTGCCAGCAGTTTCCGGGACTTAAGGGAGACCCAGTACTTC.

The rearrangement joins TRBV5-4 to TRBJ1-1; D is unresolved. Deletions cut 4 bases from V and 3 bases from J, with 25 bases between. Germline V gives CDR1 SGHNT, CDR2 YYREEE (reference sequence). The CDR3 has 18 residues. The CDR3 is CASSQRTLHGGADTEAFF. The DNA for the CDR3 is TGTGCCAGCAGCCAACGAACCTTGCACGGCGGAGCCGACACTGAAGCTTTCTTT.

The gene calls are TRBV6-5 and TRBJ1-1, with unresolved D. This CDR3 is built from 14 residues. Trimming stripped 4 bases from V and 0 bases from J, with 9 bases between. Per the germline V gene, CDR1 is MNHEY and CDR2 is SVGAGI. The CDR3, as DNA: TGTGCCAGCAGTTTTGGGGAATTGAACACTGAAGCTTTCTTT. Protein: CASSFGELNTEAFF.